This T cell receptor (beta chain) was captured by sequencing in a study of T cell clonality in common variable immunodeficiency. This clone appeared many times. The antigen is undetermined. TCRdb's copy holds only in-frame clones and misses some; the assay was immunoSEQ multiplex PCR. The repertoire yields approximately 81,000 clones, none seen only once; the top ten contain 0.65% to 0.8%. Study results and limitations: Compared with healthy controls, CVID subjects showed increased TCRbeta clonality, mostly in about a third.

The source material was peripheral blood mononuclear cells. This clonotype was obtained from a person aged 18 to 75 in good health.

CDR3 sequence reads: CSAASGGYNEQFF. The DNA read from the CDR3 is TGCAGTGCTGCGAGCGGGGGGTACAATGAG. This rearrangement joins TRBV20-1 to TRBJ2-1; 9 bases are a match to TRBD2. The observed sequence ends 3 residues before the CDR3 terminus, with the missing tail filled in from the germline J gene. Germline V lookup: CDR1 DFQATT, CDR2 SNEGSKA (reference sequence). With 5 bases clipped from V and 4 bases from J, the junction kept 3 bases outside the gene matches. The CDR3 has 13 amino acids.